Each of the 9 T cell receptor beta chains below was sequenced from the same sample in a study of blood T cell repertoires in COVID-19. Clones were sequenced by immunoSEQ multiplex PCR, and TCRdb holds only the in-frame ones, with some missing. The table lists some 230,000 clones, around 86% of them singletons. Sequenced input: peripheral blood. Source of these receptors: a man aged 25-45 years who had recovered from COVID-19.

V gene TRBV4-3 combines with J gene TRBJ1-1; D possibly corresponds to TRBD1 (5 bases). The CDR3 runs 15 residues. Germline lookup yields CDR1 LGHNA and CDR2 YSLEER. Trimming removed 0 bases from V and 4 bases from J, with 12 bases in between. The CDR3 region has the DNA TGCGCCAGCAGCCAAGATTTCGGGGGAAGCACTGAAGCTTTCTTT. Protein product: CASSQDFGGSTEAFF.

V and J are TRBV7-9 and TRBJ1-2, with 7 bases lining up with TRBD1. With 4 bases clipped from V and 4 bases from J, the junction kept 0 bases outside the gene matches. The CDR3 extends over 12 amino acids. Per germline, CDR1 SEHNR and CDR2 FQNEAQ (reference sequence). The CDR3 DNA sequence: TGTGCCAGCAGCTGGGACAGCTATGGCTACACCTTC. It specifies CASSWDSYGYTF.

The rearrangement joins TRBV10-1 to TRBJ1-1; D uncertain. The V end lost 2 bases, the J end lost 7 bases, and 14 bases lay between the germline ends. The CDR3 totals 14 residues. Germline V lookup: CDR1 WNHNN, CDR2 SYGVQD (reference sequence). The CDR3 DNA follows: TGCGCCAGCAGTGAGCCCGGGGAAGTGAGTGAAGCTTTCTTT. It translates to CASSEPGEVSEAFF.

The V and J genes are TRBV5-4 and TRBJ2-4; 8 nucleotides match TRBD2. This CDR3 has 14 amino acids. Germline loops: CDR1 SGHNT, CDR2 YYREEE (reference sequence). Germline trimming cut 3 bases from V and 3 bases from J; bases unmatched to any gene: 2. The CDR3 bases are TGTGCCAGCAGCTCCACTAGCGGCAAAAACATTCAGTACTTC. It encodes CASSSTSGKNIQYF.

This sequence joins TRBV19 and TRBJ1-1, with 9 bases fitting TRBD1. From germline, CDR1 is LNHDA and CDR2 SQIVND (reference sequence). The CDR3 runs 14 residues. Trimming at V came to 6 bases and at J to 5 bases, leaving 7 bases not matched to a gene. The CDR3: CASRKTGGLTEAFF. The CDR3 DNA follows: TGTGCCAGTAGGAAAACAGGGGGCTTGACTGAAGCTTTCTTT.

The chain recombines TRBV19 with TRBJ2-7, with unresolved D. The CDR3 length is 12 residues. V was cut by 7 bases and J by 3 bases, with 10 bases left in between. The germline gives CDR1 LNHDA, CDR2 SQIVND (reference sequence). The CDR3 loop is CASTGSGYEQYF. The DNA of the CDR3 is TGTGCCAGTACCGGCTCAGGCTACGAGCAGTACTTC. The full variable domain, completed using reference TRBV19 and TRBJ2-7, is DGGITQSPKYLFRKEGQNVTLSCEQNLNHDAMYWYRQDPGQGLRLIYYSQIVNDFQKGDIAEGYSVSREKKESFPLTVTSAQKNPTAFYLCASTGSGYEQYFGPGTRLTVT.

The chain uses TRBV27 and TRBJ1-2; D is undetermined. This CDR3 has 13 amino acids. Germline V gives CDR1 MNHEY, CDR2 SMNVEV (reference sequence). V was cut by 6 bases and J by 8 bases, with 16 bases left in between. The CDR3 loop reads CASRQSLLTGYTF. In DNA form, the CDR3 reads TGTGCCAGCAGACAGTCCCTTCTGACGGGCTACACCTTC.

CDR3 DNA: TGTGCCATCCGGAGGGGAGGGGAAGACCCTGAAGCTTTCTTT. Its protein is CAIRRGGEDPEAFF. This chain uses TRBV10-3 with TRBJ1-1; D possibly corresponds to TRBD1 (5 bases). V lost 8 bases and J 6 bases, leaving 19 bases between the germline ends. There are 14 residues in the CDR3. CDR1 and CDR2 (germline): ENHRY, SYGVKD.

The chain links TRBV19 to TRBJ2-7, with D possibly matching TRBD1 (6 bases). This CDR3 comprises 13 residues. Trimming cost V 3 bases and J 3 bases, with 9 bases left between them. In germline, CDR1 is LNHDA, CDR2 SQIVND (reference sequence). CDR3 coding DNA: TGTGCCAGTAGTATTGTACAGGGCTACGAGCAGTACTTC. Translated: CASSIVQGYEQYF. Filled out from reference TRBV19 and TRBJ2-7, the complete variable domain reads DGGITQSPKYLFRKEGQNVTLSCEQNLNHDAMYWYRQDPGQGLRLIYYSQIVNDFQKGDIAEGYSVSREKKESFPLTVTSAQKNPTAFYLCASSIVQGYEQYFGPGTRLTVT.